This T cell receptor beta chain was documented in a study of cytomegalovirus exposure and HLA in healthy donors. Study-wide results and caveats: The study labeled 180 or so TCR beta chains cytomegalovirus-associated. About 90% or about 30% of the time was how often most TCR beta V segments were productive, according to an earlier analysis. Common viral pathogens seemed to be connected with several of the most significant clusters, according to a later analysis.

Primers included in the PCR were 60 Vbeta and 13 Jbeta primers. Clones were sequenced by immunoSEQ multiplex PCR, and TCRdb holds only the in-frame ones, with some missing. Here the sample spans under 35,000 clones, around 40% being singletons. The donors (healthy individuals) were bone marrow donors. Comments on this clone: The antigen is undetermined.

The receptor comes from a woman aged 45-59 years in good health and CMV-seronegative. Sequenced sample: PBMCs.

For the CDR3, the DNA is TGCGCCAGCAGCTATGGAGGAAGCGGGAACGAGCAGTACTTC. Translation: CASSYGGSGNEQYF. The V and J genes are TRBV5-1 and TRBJ2-7; TRBD2 matches 7 bases. The germline V gene encodes CDR1 SGHRS and CDR2 YFSETQ. The CDR3 extends over 14 amino acids. J gave up 5 bases and V 3 bases, and 8 bases lay outside the gene matches.